What follows are 17 T cell receptor beta chains derived from one specimen sequenced in a study of CD8+ T cells in alopecia areata. RNA was extracted and reverse transcribed into cDNA as the sequencing template. TCRdb keeps only in-frame clones here, not all; method: immunoSEQ multiplex PCR. The sample is made up of roughly 110,000 clones, none counted only once. Sequencing was carried out using lesional skin. Every receptor here comes from a C3H/HeJ mouse with alopecia areata. MHC haplotype: H2-k.

This clone was detected only a few times. The gene names here belong to mouse. Coverage ceases 4 residues before the CDR3 finishes, and the germline J gene fills in the end. The gene calls are TRBV13-3 and TRBJ1-4; no clear D gene. V lost 2 bases and J 0 bases, leaving 8 bases between the germline ends. The CDR3 is 15 amino acids. Germline-derived CDR1 and CDR2 are NNHDY and SYVADS. Here the CDR3 reads CASSEGQLSNERLFF. The CDR3 bases that were read are TGTGCCAGCAGTGAAGGTCAGCTTTCCAACGAA.

As regards this clone: These gene names are mouse names. The CDR3 loop is CASSFWGGAEAEQFF. The CDR3 DNA, read in part, is TGTGCCAGCAGTTTTTGGGGGGGCGCGGAAGCT. The chain recombines TRBV14 with TRBJ2-1; 9 nucleotides align to TRBD2. The DNA ends 4 residues before the CDR3 does, and the rest of the CDR3 is filled in from the germline J gene. CDR3 length: 15 residues. The germline V gene has CDR1 SGHDT and CDR2 FRDEAV.

As to this clone: These gene names are mouse names. CDR3: CASSSTGGPGQLYF. The sequenced CDR3 bases are TGTGCCAGCAGTTCGACAGGGGGCCCCGGG. This sequence joins TRBV13-3 and TRBJ2-2; the match to TRBD1 covers 10 bases. The read ends 4 residues before the CDR3 terminus; that terminus is restored from the germline J gene. Losses at the gene ends were 4 bases for V and 6 bases for J; bases not matched to a gene: 3. The germline CDR1 and CDR2 sequences are NNHDY and SYVADS. The CDR3 is 14 residues long.

In its sample, this clone was seen many times. TCRdb's protein sequence differs at residue 11 from the translated DNA; the protein presented here follows the DNA. Mouse germline and gene names are used. Coverage ceases 3 residues before the CDR3 finishes, and the germline J gene fills in the end. V usage is TRBV13-3 and J usage is TRBJ1-3; no clear D. The CDR3 has 14 amino acids. V lost 4 bases, J lost 1 base, and 9 bases lay in between. Per germline, CDR1 NNHDY and CDR2 SYVADS. The CDR3 region is CASSRRVSGNTLYF. The CDR3 DNA, read in part, is TGTGCCAGCAGTAGAAGGGTCTCTGGAAATACG.

The sample holds many counts of this clone. The genes are named according to mouse. The sequenced fragment ends 4 residues before the CDR3 boundary, so the rest is inferred from the germline J gene. This chain joins TRBV1 and TRBJ2-3; 7 bases line up with TRBD1. This CDR3 region has 14 residues. CDR1 and CDR2 (germline): NSQYPW, LRSPGD (reference sequence). The ends lost 3 bases at V and 3 bases at J; junction bases unmatched: 3. CDR3 bases read: TGCACCTGCAGTGCGCTACAGGGGGCAGAA. It translates to CTCSALQGAE. The entire CDR3 protein is CTCSALQGAETLYF.

A few counts support this clone. At residue 13, TCRdb's protein is not the same as the translated DNA, so the protein here was read from the DNA. All gene names here are mouse names. The CDR3 end lies 3 residues beyond the end of the read and is filled in from the germline J gene. The V and J genes are TRBV17 and TRBJ1-3, with 8 bases that match TRBD1. The CDR3 spans 16 residues. The V gene end was trimmed by 1 base and the J gene end by 3 bases; junction bases not matched to a gene: 5. CDR1 is MNHDT, CDR2 YYDKIL, per germline. The CDR3 here is CASSRGHRGVGNTLYF. The CDR3 bases that were read are TGTGCTAGCAGTAGAGGACACAGGGGGGTTGGAAATACG.

The table lists this clone with a few counts. The gene names given are mouse names. Read coverage stops 4 residues before the CDR3 terminus; the germline J gene supplies the remainder. The chain is built from TRBV13-2 and TRBJ1-4; a weak D match, TRBD1 (5 bases). This CDR3 has 16 amino acids. Germline values: CDR1 NNHNN, CDR2 SYGAGS (reference sequence). V was pared by 0 bases and J by 6 bases, with 15 bases between. The CDR3 DNA, read in part, is TGTGCCAGCGGTGATGGATTAGGGGAGAGGGACGAA. Residues: CASGDGLGERDE. Given in full, the CDR3 is CASGDGLGERDERLFF.

About this clone itself: Gene labels here are mouse ones. The missing CDR3 end, 4 residues past where the read stops, is filled in from the germline J gene. The chain has TRBV13-3 and TRBJ2-1, with 11 bases aligning to TRBD2. CDR1 is NNHDY and CDR2 is SYVADS in the germline V gene. This CDR3 spans 15 amino acids. J gave up 3 bases and V 4 bases, and 3 bases lay outside the gene matches. The part of the CDR3 DNA that was read is TGTGCCAGCAGTCTGGACTGGGGGGTCTATGCT. Translating it yields CASSLDWGVYA. The CDR3 in full is CASSLDWGVYAEQFF.

As regards this clone: Gene names are the mouse ones. Read coverage stops 4 residues before the CDR3 terminus; the germline J gene supplies the remainder. The V and J genes are TRBV13-3 and TRBJ1-2, with D unresolved. The V end lost 0 bases, the J end lost 0 bases, and 9 bases lay between the germline ends. The CDR3 covers 15 residues. Germline values: CDR1 NNHDY, CDR2 SYVADS. The CDR3 region is CASSDAAIANSDYTF. The CDR3 DNA, read in part, is TGTGCCAGCAGTGATGCAGCCATTGCAAACTCC.

Concerning this clone: Any gene name here is a mouse gene name. Within the sample, other DNA sequences also encode this same CDR3. The covered CDR3 bases are TGTGCCAGCAGTATACTGGGCAGTCAAAAC. It codes for CASSILGSQN. The entire CDR3 reads CASSILGSQNTLYF. V is TRBV19 and J is TRBJ2-4; D perhaps matches TRBD2 (5 bases). The read ends 4 residues shy of where the CDR3 ends; the end is completed using the germline J gene. The germline CDR1 and CDR2 sequences are FNHDT and SITEND (reference sequence). Trimming took 1 base from V and 0 from J, leaving 6 bases between them. The CDR3 extends over 14 amino acids.

In the case of this clone: Genes and germline are mouse. The missing CDR3 end, 4 residues past where the read stops, is filled in from the germline J gene. V gene TRBV5 combines with J gene TRBJ2-4; tentative D call: TRBD1 (6 bases). Germline V gene data show CDR1 as LGHNA and CDR2 as YNLKQL (reference sequence). V was trimmed by 5 bases and J by 0 bases, leaving 12 bases between them. The CDR3 covers 15 residues. This chain's CDR3 is CASSSGTNSQNTLYF. Partial CDR3 DNA: TGTGCCAGCAGCTCCGGGACAAATAGTCAAAAC.

There are many counts of this clone. Here the gene names and germline are mouse. Sequencing ends 4 residues short of the CDR3 end; the germline J gene provides the rest. The chain joins TRBV13-3 to TRBJ1-2; TRBD1 might be the D (6 bases). The germline V gene encodes CDR1 NNHDY and CDR2 SYVADS. This CDR3 is 13 amino acids long. The V end was cut by 2 bases, the J end by 4 bases, with 9 bases between. The CDR3 loop is CASSERQVSDYTF. CDR3 bases read: TGTGCCAGCAGTGAGAGACAGGTCTCC.

This clone has a handful of counts. Gene labels here are mouse ones. The read halts 4 residues ahead of the CDR3 end, with the missing end drawn from the germline J gene. The chain links TRBV17 to TRBJ1-1; 7 nucleotides match TRBD1. Per the germline V gene, CDR1 is MNHDT and CDR2 is YYDKIL. The CDR3 runs to 14 residues. The V gene end was trimmed by 1 base and the J gene end by 4 bases; junction bases not matched to a gene: 3. Incomplete CDR3 DNA: TGTGCTAGCAGTAGAGCGCCAGGGGGCACA. Protein sequence: CASSRAPGGT. The whole CDR3 protein is CASSRAPGGTEVFF. Filled out from reference TRBV17 and TRBJ1-1, the complete variable domain reads DTTVKQNPRYKLARVGKPVNLICSQTMNHDTMYWYQKKPNQAPKLLLFYYDKILNREADTFEKFQSSRPNNSFCSLYIGSAGLEYSAMYLCASSRAPGGTEVFFGKGTRLTVV.

This clone turned up a few times. These gene names are mouse names. The read stops 4 residues short of the end of the CDR3; the missing end is completed from the germline J gene. The genes are TRBV19 and TRBJ2-1; possibly TRBD1 for D (5 bases). From germline, CDR1 is FNHDT and CDR2 SITEND (reference sequence). This CDR3 has 14 amino acids. V lost 1 base to trimming and J lost 4 bases, with 9 bases between them. The CDR3 is CASSIRRVYAEQFF. The sequenced CDR3 bases are TGTGCCAGCAGTATACGCAGGGTTTATGCT.

Of note for this clone: Genes and germline come from the mouse. The read gets to within 4 residues of the CDR3 end, and the germline J gene fills in the rest. The chain couples TRBV29 to TRBJ1-2, with D uncertain. Germline V gene lookup returns CDR1 MSHET and CDR2 SYDVDS. The CDR3 consists of 14 residues. Trimming stripped 4 bases from V and 0 bases from J, with 9 bases between. The CDR3: CASSSIQTNSDYTF. The DNA read from the CDR3 is TGTGCTAGCAGTTCGATACAGACAAACTCC.

Turning to this clone: Gene names and germline match the mouse. The CDR3 goes on 4 residues after the read ends, and that part is filled in from the germline J gene. The chain combines TRBV13-3 with TRBJ2-3, with TRBD1 matching 9 bases. The V segment lost 5 bases and the J segment 0 bases; nucleotides outside the gene matches: 7. This CDR3 is 16 amino acids long. Germline V gives CDR1 NNHDY, CDR2 SYVADS. CDR3 DNA, as far as it was read: TGTGCCAGCAGAGAGGACAGGGGCCCTAGTGCAGAA. Amino acids: CASREDRGPSAE. The whole CDR3 protein reads CASREDRGPSAETLYF.

This clone was detected a few times. The translated DNA and TCRdb's protein are not identical at residue 13; the protein here was translated from the DNA. Mouse gene names apply. The missing CDR3 end, 3 residues past where the read stops, is filled in from the germline J gene. The V and J genes are TRBV13-3 and TRBJ1-6, with TRBD1 matching 7 bases. TRBJ1-6 is sorted into the ORF group, with uncertain function. The V gene end was trimmed by 2 bases and the J gene end by 4 bases; junction bases not matched to a gene: 6. The CDR3 has 16 residues. The germline CDR1 and CDR2 sequences are NNHDY and SYVADS. This chain's CDR3 is CASSDRDSKYNSPLYF. The CDR3 bases that were read are TGTGCCAGCAGTGACCGGGACAGTAAATATAATTCGCCC.